This TCR beta chain emerged from a study of blood T cell repertoires in COVID-19. On the study more broadly: Researchers got acute and convalescent COVID-19 samples from the United States, Italy and Spain.

TCRdb's table, derived via immunoSEQ multiplex PCR, lists solely in-frame clones and lacks some. Among about 280,000 clones listed, around 87% were seen once. CDR3 length equals 16 residues. The ends were cut back, 2 bases at V and 6 bases at J, with 18 bases in the middle. The germline CDR1 and CDR2 sequences are SGHRS and YFSETQ. Sequencing used peripheral blood. This chain links TRBV5-1 with TRBJ2-1, with TRBD1 as a possible D gene (6 bases). This receptor was identified in a woman in her twenties or thirties who had recovered from COVID-19. In DNA form, the CDR3 reads TGCGCCAGCAGCTTAAACACAGGGACCCTAGGCAATGAGCAGTTCTTC. Amino acids: CASSLNTGTLGNEQFF.